This TCR beta chain was obtained from a study of beta chain features in type 1 diabetes. Overall study findings and caveats: Insertions at VDJ junctions were less frequent in type 1 diabetes patients. These patients also deleted more nucleotides at the same junctions.

Reverse transcription of all isolated RNA meant that expressed TCRB transcripts were sequenced. Generated by immunoSEQ multiplex PCR, the TCRdb table keeps only in-frame clones and is missing some. Of some 150,000 clones in the sample, about a tenth are singletons; the top ten hold about 0.66%. As to this clone: The antigen remains unidentified.

Trimming removed 8 bases at V and 2 bases at J, with 7 bases between. The V gene's germline CDR1 is SNHLY and CDR2 FYNNEI. The length of the CDR3 is 13 residues. This chain joins TRBV2 and TRBJ2-6; D perhaps matches TRBD2 (6 bases). This clonotype was sampled from a man aged 18 to 30 in good health. The sample was central memory CD4+ T cells from blood. CDR3 in DNA: TGTGCCAGCGGAGGGGCTGGGGCCAACGTCCTGACTTTC. Translation gives CASGGAGANVLTF.